This T cell receptor (beta chain) was obtained from a study of cytomegalovirus exposure and HLA in healthy donors. Primers included in the PCR were 60 Vbeta and 13 Jbeta primers. Assay used: immunoSEQ multiplex PCR; TCRdb lists only in-frame clones, some missing. The sample yields around 130,000 clones, 70% to 80% seen once. This CDR3 spans 14 amino acids. Germline CDR1 reads SGHAT; CDR2 reads FQNNGV. The V gene end was trimmed by 5 bases and the J gene end by 2 bases; junction bases not matched to a gene: 6. Sequencing used PBMCs. The rearrangement uses TRBV11-2 and TRBJ2-7, with 7 positions matching TRBD2. The clonotype originates from a man aged 25-45 years in good health and CMV-seronegative. For the CDR3, the DNA is TGTGCCAGCAGCGTGGGGGGAGGGGCCTACGAGCAGTACTTC. Its protein is CASSVGGGAYEQYF.